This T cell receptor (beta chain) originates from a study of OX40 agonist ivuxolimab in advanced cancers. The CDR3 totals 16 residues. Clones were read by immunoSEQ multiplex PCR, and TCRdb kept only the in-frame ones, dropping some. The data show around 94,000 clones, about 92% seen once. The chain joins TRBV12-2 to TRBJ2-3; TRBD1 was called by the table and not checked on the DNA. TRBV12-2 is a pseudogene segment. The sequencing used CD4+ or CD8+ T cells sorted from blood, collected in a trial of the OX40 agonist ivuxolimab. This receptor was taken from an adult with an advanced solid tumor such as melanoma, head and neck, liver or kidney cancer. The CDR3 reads CASRLGTNLSTDTQYF. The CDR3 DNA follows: TGTGCAAGTCGCTTAGGGACAAATCTGAGCACAGATACGCAGTATTTT.